The clone carrying this TCR beta chain was seen many times. No antigen is known for it. The data are from a study of identical twins. Whole-study findings and limits: Beta out-of-frame sequences showed weaker excess sharing between twins.

The CDR3 contains 15 residues. Germline CDR1 reads MDHEN; CDR2 reads SYDVKM. Trimming stripped 3 bases from V and 5 bases from J, with 11 bases between. TCRdb redid the calling of the 5' RACE reads with MiXCR, one entry per CDR3 protein. Here the sample spans 500,000 to 650,000 distinct CDR3 sequences, about 7% being singletons. These data were also reused for a study on yellow fever vaccine responses in identical twins.

The chain recombines TRBV28 with TRBJ1-6; D is undetermined. The TCR sequence derives from a woman between 18 and 30 years old in good health. The sample consisted of PBMCs. The CDR3 reads CASSFGDRDNSPLHF. Written as DNA, the CDR3 is TGTGCCAGCAGTTTCGGCGACCGGGATAATTCACCCCTCCACTTT.